The 10 T cell receptor beta chains in this list originate from one sample, sequenced in a study of T cells expressing NK-cell markers. TCRdb re-called the 5' RACE reads and gives one entry per CDR3 protein, without DNA. The specimen's table records some 140,000 distinct CDR3 sequences. Sequenced sample: blood T cells: a sorted CD56 or NKG2C T cell subset, CD4+ or CD8+ T cells, or bulk PBMC T cells (not recorded which). These receptors all stem from a woman between 50 and 59 years old in good health.

The CDR3: CASSTGLGGNTIYF. The genes are TRBV19 and TRBJ1-3. The germline V gene has CDR1 LNHDA and CDR2 SQIVND (reference sequence). The CDR3 has 14 amino acids. Based on the CDR3 plus reference TRBV19 and TRBJ1-3, the full variable domain is DGGITQSPKYLFRKEGQNVTLSCEQNLNHDAMYWYRQDPGQGLRLIYYSQIVNDFQKGDIAEGYSVSREKKESFPLTVTSAQKNPTAFYLCASSTGLGGNTIYFGEGSWLTVV.

The V call is TRBV6-2 or TRBV6-3, the J call TRBJ2-1; the D gene TCRdb calls, TRBD2, cannot be checked with no DNA. The CDR3 covers 15 residues. Germline CDR1 MNHEY, CDR2 SVGEGT. CDR3 in amino acids: CASSYSETSAYEQFF.

The V call is TRBV7-2, the J call TRBJ2-2; TCRdb's assignment of TRBD1 cannot be checked, as there is no DNA. The CDR3 covers 17 residues. Germline CDR1 is SGHTA and CDR2 is FQGNSA. The CDR3 spells CASSSLGGTANTGELFF.

This chain connects TRBV14 to TRBJ2-5; TCRdb's D gene call, TRBD2, goes unchecked for lack of DNA. Germline values: CDR1 SGHDN, CDR2 FVKESK. The CDR3 spans 17 residues. CDR3 sequence: CASSQTSPSGLQETQYF.

The rearrangement links TRBV27 to TRBJ2-2; as DNA is missing, the TRBD2 call by TCRdb cannot be tested. CDR1 is MNHEY, CDR2 SMNVEV, per germline (reference sequence). The CDR3 consists of 15 residues. This CDR3 reads CASSSSLAGAGELFF.

This chain uses TRBV20-1 with TRBJ1-2. This CDR3 spans 12 amino acids. Germline V gives CDR1 DFQATT, CDR2 SNEGSKA (reference sequence). The CDR3 region is CSAKGQFHGYTF.

This chain uses TRBV3-1 with TRBJ2-2. CDR3 length: 13 amino acids. Germline V gene lookup returns CDR1 LGHDT and CDR2 YNNKEL (reference sequence). This chain's CDR3 is CASSQELLGELFF.

This rearrangement joins TRBV18 to TRBJ2-1; as DNA is missing, the TRBD1 call by TCRdb cannot be tested. The CDR3 totals 17 residues. CDR1 KGHSH and CDR2 LQKENI come from the germline V gene. This CDR3 is CASSPTTGGQTDNEQFF.

The chain combines TRBV7-2 with TRBJ1-1; no DNA is available, so the TRBD1 call from TCRdb remains unchecked. The CDR3 has 13 amino acids. Germline assignment: CDR1 SGHTA and CDR2 FQGNSA. The CDR3: CASSSWSGTEAFF.

This rearrangement joins TRBV7-9 to TRBJ1-2. Germline V gene lookup returns CDR1 SEHNR and CDR2 FQNEAQ (reference sequence). This CDR3 has 15 residues. CDR3 loop: CASSLKEGSNDKYTF.